A single T cell receptor (beta chain) is shown here with its context. Its antigen is unknown. Germline and junction disagree at one end, which may indicate a read error. The source of the sample is a study of T-cell memory formation after mild COVID-19. Study at large: TCR clusters showed largely donor specificity.

Study-wide findings and caveats: Specificity for SARS-CoV-2 was not confirmed among the second-wave clones peaking on day 37.

Constant-segment-primed 5'RACE gave TCR alpha and TCR beta cDNA libraries with sample barcodes and UMIs. MiXCR was run by TCRdb on the 5' RACE reads, yielding one entry per CDR3 protein. The data hold fewer than 400,000 distinct CDR3 sequences, with 15% to 20% observed a single time. The germline V gene encodes CDR1 SSHAT and CDR2 FNYEAQ (reference sequence). The CDR3 contains 15 residues. Sequenced input: PBMCs or a T cell subset sorted from them (not recorded which). This TCR was sampled from a man younger than 35 who had mild COVID-19 (a few samples of this study predate the infection). Cell type and time point are not known. V is TRBV7-7 and J is TRBJ2-5, with D possibly called TRBD1 or TRBD2 (5 bases each). CDR3 amino acids: CASSFQWGLGETQYF. CDR3 sequence (DNA): TGTGCTAGCAGCTTCCAGTGGGGGTTGGGAGAGACCCAGTACTTC.